A single sample gave rise to the 8 T cell receptor beta chains below, sequenced in a study of T cells in Graves' hyperthyroidism and ophthalmopathy. Amplification yielded TCR beta CDR3 regions, with RNA transcripts as the source. TCR CDR3 underwent first-round RT-PCR with the HTBI primer set. TCRdb redid the calling of the multiplex PCR reads with MiXCR, one entry per CDR3 protein. The table lists about 540,000 distinct CDR3 sequences, around 42% of them singletons. The sequenced sample consisted of peripheral blood or thyroid tissue (not recorded which). Source of these receptors: a woman younger than 35 with Graves' hyperthyroidism.

To note about this clonotype: The CDR3 ends on some other residue instead of the conserved phenylalanine or tryptophan, so this is likely a read error. The chain joins TRBV7-1 to TRBJ2-5; a weak D match, TRBD2 (5 bases). TRBV7-1 is an ORF; its function is uncertain. V shed 1 base and J shed 4 bases, with 16 bases lying between them. The CDR3 loop spans 16 amino acids. DNA for the CDR3: TGTGCCAGCAGCTCAGGAAGATGGGGTGAGGGAGAGACCCAGTACCTC. It translates to CASSSGRWGEGETQYL.

The genes are TRBV7-2 and TRBJ1-2, with D maybe TRBD1 (5 bases). Germline V gene lookup returns CDR1 SGHTA and CDR2 FQGNSA. This CDR3 is 14 amino acids long. The V end was cut by 5 bases, the J end by 3 bases, with 13 bases between. CDR3 bases: TGTGCCAGCAGCAAGGACGGGGCGGACTATGGCTACACCTTC. Translation: CASSKDGADYGYTF.

This clonotype has at least ten counts. The chain is built from TRBV7-7 and TRBJ2-5, with 8 nucleotides matching TRBD2. The CDR3 sequence is 13 residues long. V trimming: 8 bases; J trimming: 3 bases; junction bases outside the gene matches: 5. Germline V CDR1 and CDR2: SSHAT, FNYEAQ (reference sequence). CDR3 protein: CASLGLEEETQYF. For the CDR3, the DNA is TGTGCCAGCCTGGGACTAGAAGAAGAGACCCAGTACTTC.

V gene TRBV7-9 combines with J gene TRBJ2-2, with D perhaps given as TRBD1 or TRBD2 (6 bases each). Trimming pared 6 bases from V and 2 bases from J, leaving 13 bases between. Germline V CDR1 and CDR2: SEHNR, FQNEAQ (reference sequence). The CDR3 totals 15 residues. The CDR3 sequence is CASSGGTLNTGELFF. In nucleotides, the CDR3 is TGTGCCAGCAGTGGAGGGACACTTAACACCGGGGAGCTGTTTTTT.

The chain uses TRBV29-1 and TRBJ2-7; D possibly uses TRBD1 or TRBD2 (5 bases each). This CDR3 is built from 15 residues. V was pared by 3 bases and J by 2 bases, with 17 bases between. The germline gives CDR1 SQVTM, CDR2 ANQGSEA. CDR3: CSVDGPKPGPYEQYF. CDR3 sequence (DNA): TGCAGCGTTGATGGTCCTAAGCCGGGACCCTACGAGCAGTACTTC.

The chain uses TRBV12-3 or TRBV12-4 and TRBJ2-7; D unresolved. V lost 6 bases and J lost 0, with 12 bases in between. The CDR3 has 14 residues. The CDR3 loop is CASRNGAISYEQYF. The CDR3 region has the DNA TGTGCCAGCAGGAACGGAGCTATCTCCTACGAGCAGTACTTC.

CDR3 loop: CASSPVADPYEQYF. For the CDR3, the DNA is TGTGCCAGTAGTCCAGTAGCGGATCCCTACGAGCAGTACTTC. This chain links TRBV19 with TRBJ2-7, with D maybe TRBD2 (6 bases). The CDR3 consists of 14 residues. The germline V gene has CDR1 LNHDA and CDR2 SQIVND (reference sequence). Deletions cut 5 bases from V and 2 bases from J, with 13 bases between.

This clonotype showed up just once. One end of the junction varies from germline; a read error may be responsible. V gene TRBV20-1 combines with J gene TRBJ1-4, with D uncertain. The CDR3 contains 9 residues. Germline lookup yields CDR1 DFQATT and CDR2 SNEGSKA (reference sequence). Here the CDR3 reads CSAPGSWVF. CDR3 DNA: TGCAGTGCCCCGGGATCGTGGGTTTTT.